This T cell receptor (beta chain) was profiled in a study of OX40 agonist ivuxolimab in advanced cancers. Study context: At 0.01 to 10 mg/kg, ivuxolimab was administered intravenously to patients every 2 weeks.

The table came from immunoSEQ multiplex PCR; TCRdb's copy has only in-frame clones and leaves some out. The sample carries 11,000 or so clones, approximately 78% recorded once. V shed 2 bases, J shed 4 bases, and the junction held 14 bases outside the gene matches. CDR3 length: 18 residues. Looked up from germline, CDR1 is SGHKS and CDR2 is YYEKEE (reference sequence). The material sequenced was CD4+ or CD8+ T cells sorted from blood, taken in a trial of the OX40 agonist ivuxolimab. The receptor comes from an adult with an advanced solid tumor such as melanoma, head and neck, liver or kidney cancer. The rearrangement joins TRBV5-5 to TRBJ1-1; 10 positions match TRBD1. The CDR3 DNA follows: TGTGCCAGCAGCTTCCGTGGGGGACAGGGGACTGGGGTCACTGAAGCTTTCTTT. This encodes CASSFRGGQGTGVTEAFF.